One sample yielded the 7 T cell receptor beta chains listed below, sequenced in a study of naive and memory T cell subsets. An equimolar mix of two oligonucleotides served as the beta constant-region primer for TRBC1 and TRBC2. Ligated cDNA was amplified by four rounds of PCR with nested alpha and beta constant-region primers and SP2. TCRdb analysed the UMI-ligation and nested PCR reads with MiXCR anew, one entry per CDR3 protein. The repertoire includes 80,000 or so distinct CDR3 sequences, 8% to 9.5% of them detected once, and less than 1.5% sits in the top ten. Sequenced input: naive CD8+ T cells from blood. The receptors here all came from a human donor in good health.

This clonotype was observed at least ten times. The V call is TRBV29-1, the J call TRBJ1-2; D is undetermined. Germline CDR1 reads SQVTM; CDR2 reads ANQGSEA. V dropped 5 bases and J dropped 5 bases, with 12 bases sitting between them. This CDR3 comprises 12 residues. This CDR3 reads CSVPLEGYGYTF. CDR3 in DNA: TGCAGCGTTCCCCTGGAGGGATATGGCTACACCTTC.

This chain joins TRBV2 and TRBJ2-5; no definite D call. In germline, CDR1 is SNHLY, CDR2 FYNNEI. The ends were cut back, 1 base at V and 7 bases at J, with 10 bases in the middle. CDR3 length: 13 amino acids. The CDR3 protein is CASSEGVPGTQYF. In DNA, the CDR3 is TGTGCCAGCAGTGAAGGGGTCCCGGGGACCCAGTACTTC.

This clonotype was picked up a small number of times. The V and J genes are TRBV7-6 and TRBJ2-1; tentatively, D is TRBD2 (7 bases). V lost 5 bases and J lost 6, with 17 bases in between. Germline assignment: CDR1 SGHVS and CDR2 FNYEAQ. The CDR3 spans 15 residues. The CDR3 loop reads CASSPRGGSGNEQFF. CDR3 DNA: TGTGCCAGCAGCCCAAGGGGGGGGTCAGGCAATGAGCAGTTCTTC.

This clonotype was seen many times. The CDR3 DNA follows: TGTGCCAGCAGCTTCTGGGACAAGGAGAACACTGAAGCTTTCTTT. Translation: CASSFWDKENTEAFF. This chain uses TRBV7-9 with TRBJ1-1, with D possibly TRBD1 on 6 matching bases. CDR1 is SEHNR, CDR2 FQNEAQ, per germline (reference sequence). Trimming removed 3 bases from V and 1 base from J, with 12 bases in between. This CDR3 spans 15 amino acids. The full variable domain, completed using reference TRBV7-9 and TRBJ1-1, is DTGVSQNPRHKITKRGQNVTFRCDPISEHNRLYWYRQTLGQGPEFLTYFQNEAQLEKSRLLSDRFSAERPKGSFSTLEIQRTEQGDSAMYLCASSFWDKENTEAFFGQGTRLTVV.

A few counts support this clonotype. The chain has TRBV9 and TRBJ1-5, with unresolved D. The V end was cut by 0 bases, the J end by 0 bases, with 7 bases between. The CDR3 sequence is 15 residues long. Germline loops: CDR1 SGDLS, CDR2 YYNGEE. The DNA for the CDR3 is TGTGCCAGCAGCGTAGGGTTTAATAGCAATCAGCCCCAGCATTTT. Residues: CASSVGFNSNQPQHF. The variable domain in full, with the rest retrieved from reference TRBV9 and TRBJ1-5, is DSGVTQTPKHLITATGQRVTLRCSPRSGDLSVYWYQQSLDQGLQFLIQYYNGEERAKGNILERFSAQQFPDLHSELNLSSLELGDSALYFCASSVGFNSNQPQHFGDGTRLSIL.

This clonotype was seen a handful of times. The CDR3 reads CASSKWDSPRETQYF. DNA for the CDR3: TGTGCCAGCAGTAAATGGGACTCCCCGCGGGAGACCCAGTACTTC. V usage is TRBV25-1 and J usage is TRBJ2-5, with D possibly TRBD2 on 6 matching bases. V lost 5 bases to trimming and J lost 5 bases, with 18 bases between them. Germline-derived CDR1 and CDR2 are MGHDK and SYGVNS. The CDR3 length is 15 residues. The full variable domain, its missing parts supplied by reference TRBV25-1 and TRBJ2-5, is EADIYQTPRYLVIGTGKKITLECSQTMGHDKMYWYQQDPGMELHLIHYSYGVNSTEKGDLSSESTVSRIRTEHFPLTLESARPSHTSQYLCASSKWDSPRETQYFGPGTRLLVL.

This clonotype was detected ten times or more. V is TRBV28 and J is TRBJ2-1, with 7 nucleotides matching TRBD1. This CDR3 region has 14 residues. The ends lost 6 bases at V and 9 bases at J; junction bases unmatched: 11. Germline CDR1 is MDHEN and CDR2 is SYDVKM. The CDR3 DNA sequence: TGTGCCAGCAGACGGGACAGCCCTTTTGGTGAGCAGTTCTTC. This sequence encodes CASRRDSPFGEQFF.